Following are 9 T cell receptor beta chains from one sample sequenced in a study of blood T cells in healthy people across ages. PCR was performed a second time for about 6 to 12 cycles using a sample-barcoded 5' primer and a J-beta primer mix. One entry per CDR3 protein results from TCRdb running MiXCR on the 5' RACE reads. This table has 790,000 or so distinct CDR3 sequences, 45% to 70% appearing once. Source material: blood. The receptors were sampled from a man aged 35-49 years in good health.

This CDR3 reads CASSLGSGFTDTQYF. As DNA, the CDR3 is TGTGCCAGCAGCTTGGGGAGCGGATTCACAGATACGCAGTATTTT. The gene calls are TRBV5-5 and TRBJ2-3; possible D gene TRBD2, 5 bases. The CDR3 is 15 amino acids. Germline assignment: CDR1 SGHKS and CDR2 YYEKEE (reference sequence). The ends were cut back, 0 bases at V and 2 bases at J, with 10 bases in the middle.

The genes are TRBV29-1 and TRBJ1-2, with D perhaps matching TRBD1 (5 bases). Germline CDR1 SQVTM, CDR2 ANQGSEA. V was trimmed by 3 bases and J by 7 bases, leaving 18 bases between them. This CDR3 is 14 amino acids long. Here the CDR3 DNA reads TGCAGCGTTGATGCCATGGGGACGGCGGGTGGCTACACCTTC. Translating gives CSVDAMGTAGGYTF.

The rearrangement links TRBV29-1 to TRBJ2-1; 7 nucleotides match TRBD2. This CDR3 contains 13 residues. In germline, CDR1 is SQVTM, CDR2 ANQGSEA. V lost 6 bases, J lost 8 bases, and 10 bases stayed unmatched. The CDR3 is CSVGGDKIDEQFF. The CDR3 DNA sequence: TGCAGCGTGGGGGGGGATAAAATCGATGAGCAGTTCTTC.

This clonotype appeared a few times. The chain links TRBV20-1 to TRBJ1-2; no definite D call. V gave up 0 bases and J gave up 6 bases, with 8 bases separating them. Germline values: CDR1 DFQATT, CDR2 SNEGSKA (reference sequence). The CDR3 contains 12 residues. CDR3 sequence (DNA): TGCAGTGCTAGAGACAGGAAAGATGGCTACACCTTC. Its protein product is CSARDRKDGYTF.

This clonotype was seen only once. The rearrangement links TRBV20-1 to TRBJ2-7; 10 positions agree with TRBD2. Germline CDR1 DFQATT, CDR2 SNEGSKA (reference sequence). V shed 0 bases and J 2 bases; nucleotides not matched to a gene: 16. The CDR3 runs to 19 residues. CDR3 sequence reads: CSARDTRTSGVKKPYEQYF. The CDR3 DNA follows: TGCAGTGCTAGAGATACCCGGACTAGCGGAGTTAAGAAACCCTACGAGCAGTACTTC.

This sequence joins TRBV12-5 and TRBJ2-5, with TRBD1 identical over 9 bases. This CDR3 contains 17 residues. J was trimmed by 5 bases and V by 6 bases; bases with no gene match: 16. Germline V gene lookup returns CDR1 LGHNT and CDR2 FRNRAP. The CDR3 here is CASGTDRGWGESETQYF. CDR3 bases: TGTGCTAGTGGCACGGACAGGGGATGGGGGGAGTCGGAGACCCAGTACTTC.

The chain employs TRBV28 and TRBJ2-5; perhaps TRBD1 as D (5 bases). Matching the DNA end better, TRBJ2-7 makes the J call doubtful. The CDR3 loop spans 13 amino acids. Germline CDR1 MDHEN, CDR2 SYDVKM. CDR3 in amino acids: CASLSGWPYEQYF. Written as DNA, the CDR3 is TGTGCCAGCCTTTCAGGGTGGCCCTACGAGCAGTACTTC.

The chain recombines TRBV9 with TRBJ2-7, with D tentatively TRBD2 (5 bases). Trimming pared 2 bases from V and 0 bases from J, leaving 12 bases between. This CDR3 has 15 amino acids. Germline CDR1 SGDLS, CDR2 YYNGEE. The CDR3, as DNA: TGTGCCAGCAGCGTCGGGGAGTTGAGCTCCTACGAGCAGTACTTC. Translated, it gives CASSVGELSSYEQYF.

The chain combines TRBV25-1 with TRBJ2-7, with D perhaps TRBD1 (5 bases). This CDR3 is built from 15 residues. Germline-derived CDR1 and CDR2 are MGHDK and SYGVNS. Deletions cut 6 bases from V and 2 bases from J, with 17 bases between. In DNA, the CDR3 is TGTGCCAGCAGCGACCAGGGTAATGGAGCCTACGAGCAGTACTTC. This gives the protein CASSDQGNGAYEQYF.